The 25 T cell receptor beta chains listed next were all sequenced from one sample in a study of T cells in Graves' hyperthyroidism and ophthalmopathy. Amplified TCR beta CDR3 regions derived from RNA transcripts. Using the HTBI primer set, a first-round RT-PCR was run on the TCR CDR3. TCRdb reprocessed the multiplex PCR reads with MiXCR, giving one entry per CDR3 protein. The sample includes 500,000 to 650,000 distinct CDR3 sequences, approximately 49% of them seen just once. Sequencing used peripheral blood or thyroid tissue (not recorded which). The origin of the receptors is an adult woman with Graves' disease, either hyperthyroidism or ophthalmopathy (not recorded which).

The table lists this clonotype with many counts. V gene TRBV9 combines with J gene TRBJ2-2, with 7 bases matching TRBD2. Per germline, CDR1 SGDLS and CDR2 YYNGEE. Unmatched junction bases numbered 7, after V lost 2 bases and J lost 0 bases. This CDR3 has 17 amino acids. The CDR3 reads CASSVSSGQANTGELFF. CDR3 DNA sequence: TGTGCCAGCAGCGTTTCTAGCGGACAAGCGAACACCGGGGAGCTGTTTTTT.

The chain employs TRBV15 and TRBJ1-1; maybe TRBD1 (5 bases). Looked up from germline, CDR1 is LNHNV and CDR2 is YYDKDF (reference sequence). V was trimmed by 3 bases and J by 0 bases, leaving 8 bases between them. The CDR3 loop spans 14 amino acids. The CDR3 protein is CATSSDSVNTEAFF. CDR3 bases: TGTGCCACCAGCAGTGACAGTGTGAACACTGAAGCTTTCTTT. Full variable domain (missing parts from reference TRBV15 and TRBJ1-1): DAMVIQNPRYQVTQFGKPVTLSCSQTLNHNVMYWYQQKSSQAPKLLFHYYDKDFNNEADTPDNFQSRRPNTSFCFLDIRSPGLGDTAMYLCATSSDSVNTEAFFGQGTRLTVV.

Here the CDR3 DNA reads TGTGCCAGCAGCTTGGACAGGGGGAGATACGAGCAGTACTTC. It encodes CASSLDRGRYEQYF. The chain carries TRBV7-2 and TRBJ2-7, with 10 bases lining up with TRBD1. This CDR3 is 14 amino acids long. CDR1 and CDR2 from the germline V gene are SGHTA and FQGNSA. The V and J ends lost 3 bases and 4 bases, in that order; junction bases with no gene match: 3.

V and J are TRBV9 and TRBJ1-1, with 9 bases fitting TRBD1. CDR3 length: 16 amino acids. V lost 1 base, J lost 12 bases, and 16 bases stayed unmatched. CDR1 and CDR2 (germline): SGDLS, YYNGEE. CDR3 DNA sequence: TGTGCCAGCAGCGTAATGGAACAGGGGGCATCGGGTCAGCCTTTCTTT. This gives the protein CASSVMEQGASGQPFF.

The chain recombines TRBV7-2 with TRBJ1-5; the D gene is possibly TRBD1 (5 bases). The CDR3 length is 14 residues. V lost 5 bases and J 11 bases, leaving 19 bases between the germline ends. CDR1 and CDR2 (germline): SGHTA, FQGNSA. The CDR3, as DNA: TGTGCCAGCAGCATCACAGGCTACCAAGAGACCCAGCATTTT. Protein: CASSITGYQETQHF. Looking up the rest from reference TRBV7-2 and TRBJ1-5 gives the full variable domain: GAGVSQSPSNKVTEKGKDVELRCDPISGHTALYWYRQSLGQGLEFLIYFQGNSAPDKSGLPSDRFSAERTGGSVSTLTIQRTQQEDSAVYLCASSITGYQETQHFGDGTRLSIL.

About this clonotype itself: One junction end does not reproduce the germline sequence, and a read error may be involved. CDR3 loop: CAGRVSGANVLTF. CDR3 nucleotides: TGTGCCGGCAGGGTTTCTGGGGCCAACGTCCTGACTTTC. The chain couples TRBV5-6 to TRBJ2-6, with D maybe TRBD1 (5 bases). Germline V gene lookup returns CDR1 SGHDT and CDR2 YYEEEE. The CDR3 has 13 amino acids.

This clonotype was observed a few times. V usage is TRBV11-2 and J usage is TRBJ2-7, with 8 bases identical to TRBD1. The CDR3 extends over 14 amino acids. With V trimmed by 4 bases and J by 3 bases, 5 bases remained unmatched. Germline values: CDR1 SGHAT, CDR2 FQNNGV. The CDR3 DNA reads as TGTGCCAGCAGCTCGCAGGGGGCGGACTACGAGCAGTACTTC. It encodes CASSSQGADYEQYF.

This clonotype was seen many times. The chain uses TRBV2 and TRBJ1-4; TRBD1 is a possible D gene (5 bases). Germline lookup yields CDR1 SNHLY and CDR2 FYNNEI. This CDR3 contains 12 residues. The V gene lost 2 bases and the J gene lost 7 bases, with 5 bases spanning the gap. This chain's CDR3 is CASSEQGEKLFF. Written as DNA, the CDR3 is TGTGCCAGCAGTGAACAGGGTGAAAAACTGTTTTTT.

This clonotype has a count of ten or more. The chain links TRBV14 to TRBJ1-2; possibly TRBD1 for D (6 bases). There are 14 residues in the CDR3. V lost 1 base to trimming and J lost 2 bases, with 8 bases between them. Germline V CDR1 and CDR2: SGHDN, FVKESK. This CDR3 is CASSQVGGNYGYTF. CDR3 nucleotide sequence: TGTGCCAGCAGCCAAGTAGGGGGGAACTATGGCTACACCTTC.

With regard to this clonotype: Possible read error: a much larger clone is one base away. The genes are TRBV4-1 and TRBJ2-5; no clear D. Trimming took 0 bases from V and 1 from J, leaving 12 bases between them. Germline V CDR1 and CDR2: MGHRA, YSYEKL. This CDR3 has 16 residues. DNA for the CDR3: TGCGCCAGCAGCCAAGAGGCGGCGCGCCCCCAAGAGACCCAGTACTTC. It is translated as CASSQEAARPQETQYF.

This clonotype was counted only a few times. The chain carries TRBV9 and TRBJ2-2, with 7 bases that match TRBD1. The CDR3 spans 18 residues. J was trimmed by 0 bases and V by 4 bases; bases with no gene match: 12. Per germline, CDR1 SGDLS and CDR2 YYNGEE. CDR3: CASSSRHGTAANTGELFF. As DNA, the CDR3 is TGTGCCAGCAGCTCACGTCATGGGACAGCAGCGAACACCGGGGAGCTGTTTTTT. Supplemented by reference TRBV9 and TRBJ2-2, the full variable domain reads DSGVTQTPKHLITATGQRVTLRCSPRSGDLSVYWYQQSLDQGLQFLIQYYNGEERAKGNILERFSAQQFPDLHSELNLSSLELGDSALYFCASSSRHGTAANTGELFFGEGSRLTVL.

V and J are TRBV29-1 and TRBJ1-2, with TRBD1 identical over 7 bases. Germline V gives CDR1 SQVTM, CDR2 ANQGSEA. With 4 bases clipped from V and 7 bases from J, the junction kept 9 bases outside the gene matches. This CDR3 has 13 residues. The CDR3 DNA follows: TGCAGCGTTGTAGGAGGGGGCGCGAGTGGCTACACCTTC. It codes for CSVVGGGASGYTF.

The rearrangement joins TRBV7-9 to TRBJ2-7; D call uncertain. The germline CDR1 and CDR2 sequences are SEHNR and FQNEAQ (reference sequence). The CDR3 sequence is 14 residues long. The germline V and J ends were trimmed by 5 bases and 4 bases, with 15 bases remaining between them. The CDR3 here is CASSQDFDGYEQYF. In DNA, the CDR3 is TGTGCCAGCAGCCAAGATTTCGACGGGTACGAGCAGTACTTC.

The V and J genes are TRBV6-2 or TRBV6-3 and TRBJ1-1; D perhaps matches TRBD1 (5 bases). In germline, CDR1 is MNHEY, CDR2 SVGEGT. The CDR3 runs to 12 residues. Trimming shortened V by 5 bases and J by 8 bases, and 12 bases separated the two germline ends. The CDR3 DNA reads TGTGCCAGCAGTACCCCGGGGGGGGAAGCTTTCTTT. Amino acid sequence: CASSTPGGEAFF.

Worth noting for this clonotype: One junction end does not reproduce the germline sequence, and a read error may be involved. The chain links TRBV7-8 to TRBJ1-5, with D unresolved. The CDR3 is 11 residues long. Germline CDR1 and CDR2: SGHVS and FQNEAQ. DNA of the CDR3: TGTGCCGGCAGCAGAGCCGGGACCCAGCATTTT. Amino acids: CAGSRAGTQHF. Based on the CDR3 plus reference TRBV7-8 and TRBJ1-5, the full variable domain is GAGVSQSPRYKVAKRGQDVALRCDPISGHVSLFWYQQALGQGPEFLTYFQNEAQLDKSGLPSDRFFAERPEGSVSTLKIQRTQQEDSAVYLCAGSRAGTQHFGDGTRLSIL.

This clonotype was counted at least ten times. The chain combines TRBV5-1 with TRBJ1-6; tentative D call: TRBD1 (6 bases). The CDR3 is 15 amino acids. Looked up from germline, CDR1 is SGHRS and CDR2 is YFSETQ. V dropped 4 bases and J dropped 8 bases, with 16 bases sitting between them. The CDR3 coding sequence is TGCGCCAGCAGCCCCACCGGGGGGGCTGATTCACCCCTCCACTTT. Translating it yields CASSPTGGADSPLHF.

The chain is built from TRBV9 and TRBJ1-2; D gene uncertain. The CDR3 totals 15 residues. Trimming left V 3 bases short and J 4 bases short, with 16 bases between. Germline V gene data show CDR1 as SGDLS and CDR2 as YYNGEE. The CDR3, as DNA: TGTGCCAGCAGCGAGGCGTTAGGGCAGAGCTATGGCTACACCTTC. Translating gives CASSEALGQSYGYTF.

V usage is TRBV20-1 and J usage is TRBJ2-7, with TRBD1 identical over 8 bases. The V gene's germline CDR1 is DFQATT and CDR2 SNEGSKA (reference sequence). The length of the CDR3 is 14 residues. The trim removed 2 bases at V and 0 bases at J, leaving 3 bases unmatched. The CDR3 DNA sequence: TGCAGTGCTAGAAGGACAGGGAGCTCCTACGAGCAGTACTTC. Amino acids: CSARRTGSSYEQYF.

This clonotype showed up just a few times. V gene TRBV12-5 combines with J gene TRBJ1-3, with D hard to call. The V gene's germline CDR1 is LGHNT and CDR2 FRNRAP. V shed 4 bases and J shed 0 bases, with 7 bases lying between them. This CDR3 comprises 14 residues. The chain's CDR3 is CASGSGDSGNTIYF. For the CDR3, the DNA is TGTGCTAGTGGTTCCGGGGACTCTGGAAACACCATATATTTT.

This clonotype has a count of ten or more. This chain links TRBV20-1 with TRBJ1-6; the D is unclear. The V and J ends lost 0 bases and 0 bases respectively, with 12 bases between them. Per germline, CDR1 DFQATT and CDR2 SNEGSKA (reference sequence). The CDR3 loop spans 17 amino acids. CDR3 loop: CSARDQLASSYNSPLHF. The CDR3 DNA follows: TGCAGTGCTAGAGATCAGTTAGCCAGCTCCTATAATTCACCCCTCCACTTT.

The V gene is TRBV12-3 or TRBV12-4, the J gene TRBJ1-5; D is perhaps TRBD1 (5 bases). Trimming took off 2 bases at V and 6 bases at J, with 11 bases between the two ends. The CDR3 runs 14 residues. CDR3 residues: CASSLKQGGQPQHF. Here the CDR3 DNA reads TGTGCCAGCAGTTTAAAGCAGGGCGGTCAGCCCCAGCATTTT.

This clonotype was recorded a few times. The chain couples TRBV10-1 to TRBJ1-2; D is possibly TRBD1 (5 bases). CDR3 length: 12 amino acids. Deletions cut 7 bases from V and 6 bases from J, with 12 bases between. In germline, CDR1 is WNHNN, CDR2 SYGVQD (reference sequence). The CDR3 sequence is CASTPGDDGYTF. CDR3 nucleotide sequence: TGCGCCAGCACCCCCGGGGACGATGGCTACACCTTC.

This chain joins TRBV19 and TRBJ2-3; D is ambiguous. V was trimmed by 3 bases and J by 5 bases, leaving 15 bases between them. There are 15 residues in the CDR3. CDR1 and CDR2 from the germline V gene are LNHDA and SQIVND (reference sequence). This chain's CDR3 is CASSIGPNPRDTQYF. Here the CDR3 DNA reads TGTGCCAGTAGTATTGGACCAAACCCACGAGATACGCAGTATTTT.

This clonotype was observed at least ten times. The chain couples TRBV4-1 to TRBJ1-5; the D gene is possibly TRBD1 (6 bases). Germline V CDR1 and CDR2: MGHRA, YSYEKL. The germline V and J ends were trimmed by 1 base and 5 bases, with 12 bases remaining between them. The CDR3 loop spans 15 amino acids. This chain's CDR3 is CASSQAAGGHQPQHF. In nucleotides, the CDR3 is TGCGCCAGCAGCCAAGCAGCCGGGGGCCATCAGCCCCAGCATTTT.

The chain uses TRBV10-3 and TRBJ2-7; D is possibly TRBD2 (5 bases). The germline V gene has CDR1 ENHRY and CDR2 SYGVKD. V lost 5 bases, J lost 4 bases, and 12 bases lay in between. The CDR3 covers 13 residues. As DNA, the CDR3 is TGTGCCATCAGTTACGGGCTAGCTTACGAGCAGTACTTC. This translates into CAISYGLAYEQYF.